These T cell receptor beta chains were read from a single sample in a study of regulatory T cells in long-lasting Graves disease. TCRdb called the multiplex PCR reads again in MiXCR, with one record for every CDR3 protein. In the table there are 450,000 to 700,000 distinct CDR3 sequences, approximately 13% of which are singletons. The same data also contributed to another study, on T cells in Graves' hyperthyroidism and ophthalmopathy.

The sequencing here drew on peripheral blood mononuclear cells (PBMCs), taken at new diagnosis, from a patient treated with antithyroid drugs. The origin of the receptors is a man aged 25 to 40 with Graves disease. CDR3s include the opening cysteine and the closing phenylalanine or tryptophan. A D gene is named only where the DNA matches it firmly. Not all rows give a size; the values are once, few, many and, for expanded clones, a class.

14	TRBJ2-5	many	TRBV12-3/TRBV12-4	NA	CASSSPGAEETQYF	TGTGCCAGCAGCTCGCCGGGGGCGGAGGAGACCCAGTACTTC
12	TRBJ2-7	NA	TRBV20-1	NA	CSALDFPYEQYF	TGCAGTGCTCTGGACTTCCCCTACGAGCAGTACTTC
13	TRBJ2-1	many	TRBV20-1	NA	CSAIDGYNEGQFF	TGCAGTGCCATTGACGGATACAATGAAGGGCAGTTCTTC
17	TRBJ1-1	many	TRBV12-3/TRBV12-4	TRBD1	CASSSLPLQGGNTEAFF	TGTGCCAGCAGTTCTCTCCCTTTACAGGGGGGAAACACTGAAGCTTTCTTT
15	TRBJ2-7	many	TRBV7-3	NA	CASSLDSSGLSGQYF	TGTGCCAGCAGCTTAGATTCCTCAGGTTTAAGTGGGCAGTACTTC
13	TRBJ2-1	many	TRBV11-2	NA	CASSLDPYNEQFF	TGTGCCAGCAGCTTAGATCCCTACAATGAGCAGTTCTTC
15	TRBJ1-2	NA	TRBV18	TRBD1	CASSPVAGTGVSHTF	TGTGCCAGCTCACCAGTAGCCGGGACAGGGGTATCCCACACCTTC
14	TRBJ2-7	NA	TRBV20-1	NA	CSARDTAAGYEQYF	TGCAGTGCTAGAGATACGGCTGCAGGCTACGAGCAGTACTTC
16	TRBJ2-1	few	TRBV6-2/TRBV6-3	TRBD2	CASGQGGLAGENEQFF	TGTGCCAGCGGTCAGGGAGGACTAGCGGGAGAAAATGAGCAGTTCTTC
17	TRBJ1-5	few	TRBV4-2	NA	CASSQDQEGDSNQPQHF	TGTGCCAGCAGCCAAGATCAAGAGGGGGACTCTAATCAGCCCCAGCATTTT
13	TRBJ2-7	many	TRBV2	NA	CASSEAPSYEQYF	TGTGCCAGCAGTGAAGCTCCCAGCTACGAGCAGTACTTC
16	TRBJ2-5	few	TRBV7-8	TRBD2	CASSQTLAGVGETQYF	TGTGCCAGCAGCCAAACTCTAGCGGGAGTGGGTGAGACCCAGTACTTC
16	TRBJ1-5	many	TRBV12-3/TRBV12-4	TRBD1	CASTLAGQGGPGPQHF	TGTGCCAGCACCCTTGCGGGACAGGGTGGTCCCGGGCCCCAGCATTTT
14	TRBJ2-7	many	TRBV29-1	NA	CSVEDQILSSGQYF	TGCAGCGTTGAAGACCAGATCCTGTCCTCTGGGCAGTACTTC
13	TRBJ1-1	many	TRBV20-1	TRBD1	CSASGQGKGEAFF	TGCAGTGCTAGCGGACAGGGGAAGGGCGAAGCTTTCTTT
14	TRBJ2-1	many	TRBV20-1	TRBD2	CSANREGNYNEQFF	TGCAGTGCTAATCGGGAGGGCAACTACAATGAGCAGTTCTTC
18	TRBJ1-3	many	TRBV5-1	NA	CASSLVAGTMGPGNTIYF	TGCGCCAGCAGCTTGGTAGCAGGGACGATGGGTCCCGGAAACACCATATATTTT
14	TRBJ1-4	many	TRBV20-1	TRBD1	CSASRGPANEKLFF	TGCAGTGCTTCTAGGGGGCCGGCTAATGAAAAACTGTTTTTT
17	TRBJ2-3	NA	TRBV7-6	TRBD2	CASSPLAGGLYTDTQYF	TGTGCCAGCAGCCCCCTAGCGGGGGGCCTGTACACAGATACGCAGTATTTT
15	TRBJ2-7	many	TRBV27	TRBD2	CASSPLTSGSYEQYF	TGTGCCAGCAGTCCTTTGACTAGCGGAAGCTACGAGCAGTACTTC
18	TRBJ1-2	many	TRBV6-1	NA	CASSETSWDGVNYYGYTF	TGTGCCAGCAGTGAGACTTCATGGGACGGGGTTAACTACTATGGCTACACCTTC
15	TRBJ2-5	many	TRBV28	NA	CASSPRASGQETQYF	TGTGCCAGCAGTCCTCGTGCCAGCGGCCAAGAGACCCAGTACTTC
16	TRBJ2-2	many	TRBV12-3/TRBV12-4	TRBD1	CASSLPTGGLTGELFF	TGTGCCAGCAGTTTACCCACAGGGGGCCTTACCGGGGAGCTGTTTTTT
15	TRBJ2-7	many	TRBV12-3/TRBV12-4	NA	CASSLGYEASYEQYF	TGTGCCAGCAGTTTGGGGTATGAAGCCTCTTACGAGCAGTACTTC
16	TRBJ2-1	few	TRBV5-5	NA	CASSLDGSGFYNEQFF	TGTGCCAGCAGCTTGGACGGGTCGGGATTCTACAATGAGCAGTTCTTC
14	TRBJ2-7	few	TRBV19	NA	CASSISQGRDEQYF	TGTGCCAGTAGTATAAGCCAGGGGAGAGACGAGCAGTACTTC
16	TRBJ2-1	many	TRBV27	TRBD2	CASSSSGGHSYNEQFF	TGTGCCAGCAGTTCGAGCGGGGGGCACTCCTACAATGAGCAGTTCTTC
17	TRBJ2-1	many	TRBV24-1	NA	CATSDPGSSAGSDEQFF	TGTGCCACCAGTGATCCTGGTTCAAGCGCGGGGAGCGATGAGCAGTTCTTC
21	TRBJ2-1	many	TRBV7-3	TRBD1	CASSSRAGTGNVPSSYNEQFF	TGTGCCAGCAGCTCCCGGGCCGGGACAGGGAACGTCCCGAGCTCCTACAATGAGCAGTTCTTC
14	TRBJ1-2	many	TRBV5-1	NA	CASSNTGSPYGYTF	TGCGCCAGCAGCAACACCGGTAGTCCCTATGGCTACACCTTC
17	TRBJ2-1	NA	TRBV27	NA	CASSLRDSTSSYNEQFF	TGTGCCAGCAGTTTGCGGGACTCTACAAGCTCCTACAATGAGCAGTTCTTC
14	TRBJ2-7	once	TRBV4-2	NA	CASSQDPGAYEQYF	TGTGCCAGCAGCCAAGACCCGGGGGCTTACGAGCAGTACTTC
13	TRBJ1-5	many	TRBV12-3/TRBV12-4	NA	CASSPERNQPQHF	TGTGCCAGCAGTCCAGAGAGGAATCAGCCCCAGCATTTT
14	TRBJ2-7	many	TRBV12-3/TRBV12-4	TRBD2	CASREGLAGGRAYF	TGTGCCAGCAGGGAAGGACTAGCGGGAGGTCGGGCGTACTTC
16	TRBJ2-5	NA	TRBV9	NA	CASTGAGNRPQETQYF	TGTGCCAGCACCGGCGCCGGGAACAGGCCGCAAGAGACCCAGTACTTC
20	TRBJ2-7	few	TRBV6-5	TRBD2	CASSSPPWGSPSGSFSEQYF	TGTGCCAGCAGTTCCCCTCCCTGGGGCAGCCCTAGCGGGAGTTTCAGCGAGCAGTACTTC
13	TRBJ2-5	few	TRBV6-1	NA	CASSERGAETQYF	TGTGCCAGCAGTGAACGGGGCGCAGAGACCCAGTACTTC
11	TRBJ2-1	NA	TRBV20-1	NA	CSARGEMWQFF	TGCAGTGCTAGAGGAGAGATGTGGCAGTTCTTC
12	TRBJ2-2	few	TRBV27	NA	CASSQSRTELFF	TGTGCCAGCAGCCAAAGCCGGACGGAGCTGTTTTTT
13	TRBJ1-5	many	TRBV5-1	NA	CASSLARGQPQHF	TGTGCCAGCAGCTTAGCGCGGGGACAGCCCCAGCATTTT
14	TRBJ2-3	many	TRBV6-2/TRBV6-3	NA	CASSYSASTDTQYF	TGTGCCAGCAGTTACTCGGCGAGCACAGATACGCAGTATTTT
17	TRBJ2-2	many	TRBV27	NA	CASSFLRGRLNTGELFF	TGTGCCAGCAGTTTTCTCCGGGGCAGGCTGAACACCGGGGAGCTGTTTTTT
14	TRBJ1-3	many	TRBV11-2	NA	CASSSGFSGNTIYF	TGTGCCAGCAGCTCAGGGTTCTCTGGAAACACCATATATTTT
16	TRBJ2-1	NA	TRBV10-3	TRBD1	CAISESGDRGYNEQFF	TGTGCCATCAGTGAGAGTGGGGACAGGGGCTACAATGAGCAGTTCTTC